These T cell receptor beta chains were read from a single sample in a study of blood T cell repertoires in COVID-19. Sequencing was performed with immunoSEQ multiplex PCR; in TCRdb, only in-frame clones are kept and a portion is missing. Of about 350,000 clones listed, about 90% are singletons. Source material: PBMCs or T cells enriched from blood (not recorded which). These receptors were collected from a woman aged 25 to 39 who had recovered from COVID-19. Each CDR3 is given with its conserved first and last residue. Each record gives: V gene, J gene, clone size, D gene, CDR3 protein, CDR3 DNA. D genes are given only for firm matches. Size values are once, few and many counts, or a class for expanded clones, and some rows have none.

>TRBV15|TRBJ1-3|NA|TRBD1
CATSKGQEPGNTIYF
TGTGCCACCAGCAAGGGACAGGAACCTGGAAACACCATATATTTT
>TRBV7-9|TRBJ1-2|NA|NA
CASSLGGLDYGYTF
TGTGCCAGCAGCTTGGGAGGCCTTGACTATGGCTACACCTTC
>TRBV30|TRBJ1-2|NA|TRBD1
CAWSVSDRVGLF
TGTGCCTGGAGTGTCTCGGACAGGGTAGGCCTCTTC
>TRBV9|TRBJ2-7|once|TRBD1
CASSVGDLGTASYEQYF
TGTGCCAGCAGCGTAGGGGACCTCGGGACAGCCTCCTACGAGCAGTACTTC
>TRBV7-9|TRBJ2-3|NA|NA
CASSNIGGPPTDTQYF
TGTGCCAGCAGCAATATTGGCGGGCCCCCCACAGATACGCAGTATTTT
>TRBV6-1|TRBJ1-2|few|TRBD1
CASSENRDSSYGYTF
TGTGCCAGCAGTGAAAACCGGGACAGCTCGTATGGCTACACCTTC
>TRBV29-1|TRBJ2-1|NA|NA
CSVTNGRSYNEQFF
TGCAGCGTCACGAATGGGCGCTCCTACAATGAGCAGTTCTTC
>TRBV15|TRBJ2-2|NA|NA
CATSREGARTGELFF
TGTGCCACCAGCAGAGAGGGGGCGCGAACCGGGGAGCTGTTTTTT
>TRBV6-5|TRBJ1-4|NA|NA
CASSLSRDNEKLFF
TGTGCCAGCAGCCTCTCCCGGGATAATGAAAAACTGTTTTTT
>TRBV19|TRBJ1-3|NA|TRBD1
CASRPDRAGNTIYF
TGTGCCAGTAGACCGGACAGGGCTGGAAACACCATATATTTT
>TRBV19|TRBJ1-1|once|NA
CASSGDSSLSGEAFF
TGTGCCAGTAGTGGGGACTCCTCTCTGAGTGGTGAAGCTTTCTTT
>TRBV4-1|TRBJ2-5|NA|NA
CASSQVAYLETQYF
TGCGCCAGCAGCCAGGTCGCGTATTTGGAGACCCAGTACTTC
>TRBV18|TRBJ1-3|NA|NA
CASYSGNSGNTIYF
TGTGCCAGCTACTCCGGGAACTCTGGAAACACCATATATTTT
>TRBV5-1|TRBJ2-4|NA|NA
CASSQGQGGTKNIQYF
TGCGCCAGCAGCCAGGGACAAGGGGGAACCAAAAACATTCAGTACTTC
>TRBV5-8|TRBJ1-2|NA|TRBD1
CASSLQEGPGQRAYGYTF
TGTGCCAGCAGCCTACAGGAAGGGCCGGGACAGCGTGCCTATGGCTACACCTTC
>TRBV11-2|TRBJ1-5|NA|TRBD1
CASSLGDRAMGQPQHF
TGTGCCAGCAGCTTAGGGGACAGGGCTATGGGCCAGCCCCAGCATTTT
>TRBV11-2|TRBJ1-1|NA|NA
CASSFGRIYTEAFF
TGTGCCAGCAGCTTCGGCAGGATTTACACTGAAGCTTTCTTT
>TRBV7-2|TRBJ2-7|NA|NA
CASSLTRGASYEQYF
TGTGCCAGCAGCTTAACTCGGGGGGCTTCCTACGAGCAGTACTTC
>TRBV5-1|TRBJ2-4|NA|NA
CASSLDGAGVGNIQYF
TGCGCCAGCAGCTTGGATGGGGCAGGGGTTGGCAACATTCAGTACTTC
>TRBV10-2|TRBJ1-1|NA|NA
CASSDLGGTEAFF
TGCGCCAGCAGTGACTTAGGGGGCACTGAAGCTTTCTTT
>TRBV5-6|TRBJ2-1|NA|NA
CASSLGLVQFF
TGTGCCAGCAGCTTGGGTCTAGTGCAGTTCTTC
>TRBV11-2|TRBJ2-7|once|TRBD1
CASSLDLRTGAYEQYF
TGTGCCAGCAGCTTAGATCTCCGGACAGGGGCCTACGAGCAGTACTTC
>TRBV2|TRBJ1-2|NA|NA
CASSPNQGAYGYTF
TGTGCCAGCAGCCCGAATCAGGGTGCCTATGGCTACACCTTC
>TRBV28|TRBJ2-7|NA|TRBD1
CASSLPGTGNYEQYF
TGTGCCAGCAGTTTACCCGGGACAGGGAACTACGAGCAGTACTTC
>TRBV19|TRBJ1-5|NA|NA
CASSPLTGNQPQHF
TGTGCCAGTAGTCCCCTTACGGGCAATCAGCCCCAGCATTTT
>TRBV29-1|TRBJ1-4|once|TRBD1
CSVWDRGNEKLFF
TGCAGCGTCTGGGACAGGGGGAATGAAAAACTGTTTTTT
>TRBV7-9|TRBJ1-1|NA|NA
CASSLAWLNTEAFF
TGTGCCAGCAGCTTAGCATGGCTGAACACTGAAGCTTTCTTT
>TRBV2|TRBJ2-2|NA|TRBD1
CASSVIGGQNTGELFF
TGTGCCAGCAGTGTTATAGGGGGCCAGAACACCGGGGAGCTGTTTTTT
>TRBV5-4|TRBJ2-4|NA|NA
CASSPAETKNIQYF
TGTGCCAGCAGCCCCGCGGAAACCAAAAACATTCAGTACTTC
>TRBV5-1|TRBJ1-4|NA|TRBD1
CASSTTGYDEKLFF
TGCGCCAGCAGCACGACAGGGTACGATGAAAAACTGTTTTTT
>TRBV27|TRBJ2-3|NA|TRBD2
CASSFQRGVTDTQYF
TGTGCCAGCAGTTTCCAGCGGGGGGTCACAGATACGCAGTATTTT
>TRBV5-1|TRBJ2-1|NA|NA
CASSRGAGNNEQFF
TGCGCCAGCAGCCGAGGGGCGGGGAACAATGAGCAGTTCTTC
>TRBV19|TRBJ1-2|NA|NA
CASSIDTPGGFGYTF
TGTGCCAGTAGTATAGACACCCCCGGAGGGTTCGGCTACACCTTC
>TRBV9|TRBJ2-3|once|TRBD2
CASSVVGSGVPDTQYF
TGTGCCAGCAGCGTAGTGGGTAGCGGGGTCCCGGATACGCAGTATTTT
>TRBV3-1/TRBV3-2|TRBJ2-6|NA|TRBD1
CASSHAPGQGSSGANVLTF
TGTGCCAGCAGCCATGCACCGGGACAGGGTTCATCCGGGGCCAACGTCCTGACTTTC
>TRBV25-1|TRBJ2-7|NA|TRBD1
CASSGDRGHEQYF
TGTGCCAGCAGTGGGGACAGGGGGCACGAGCAGTACTTC
>TRBV30|TRBJ1-2|NA|NA
CAWPERGAGDYGYTF
TGTGCCTGGCCTGAACGGGGGGCTGGGGACTATGGCTACACCTTC
>TRBV5-1|TRBJ1-1|NA|TRBD1
CASSLVDRGNTEAFF
TGCGCCAGCAGCTTGGTGGACAGGGGAAACACTGAAGCTTTCTTT
>TRBV7-5|TRBJ2-1|NA|NA
CARSSGRGGNEQFF
TGTGCCAGAAGCTCCGGCAGGGGTGGTAATGAGCAGTTCTTC
>TRBV7-8|TRBJ2-1|NA|TRBD2
CASSFSGRRGGYNEQFF
TGTGCCAGCAGCTTTTCCGGCCGGCGGGGGGGCTACAATGAGCAGTTCTTC
>TRBV28|TRBJ1-1|NA|TRBD1
CASSPSWDRGRRTEAFF
TGTGCCAGCAGTCCGTCTTGGGACAGGGGGCGAAGAACTGAAGCTTTCTTT
>TRBV5-1|TRBJ1-6|NA|TRBD1
CASGTGASSYNSPLHF
TGCGCCAGCGGAACAGGGGCGAGCTCCTATAATTCACCCCTCCACTTT